This is a list of T cell receptor beta chains from one sample in a study of T cell responses to AZD1222 COVID-19 vaccine. Using immunoSEQ multiplex PCR, the repertoire was profiled, and TCRdb retains in-frame clones only, with some absent. This table has 100,000 to 150,000 clones, 80% to 95% appearing once. The sample in question was peripheral blood, obtained 28 days after the second AZD1222 dose. Receptors were obtained from an adult who received the AZD1222 COVID-19 vaccine. Each CDR3 is given with its conserved first and last residue.

V: TRBV11-2
J: TRBJ1-5
CDR3: CASSPGQGGVSSNQPQHF

V: TRBV5-4
J: TRBJ1-4
CDR3: CASSSPGDNEKLFF

V: TRBV7-9
J: TRBJ2-7
CDR3: CASSGLRTSGDSYEQYF

V: TRBV7-2
J: TRBJ2-7
CDR3: CASSWGLAGGPGEQYF

V: TRBV7-2
J: TRBJ1-1
CDR3: CASSFRGQGNTEAFF

V: TRBV13
J: TRBJ1-4
CDR3: CASSLGPNTNEKLFF

V: TRBV27
J: TRBJ2-7
CDR3: CASSFGVGYEQYF

V: TRBV7-8
J: TRBJ1-3
CDR3: CASSWRPGGNTIYF

V: TRBV11-3
J: TRBJ2-1
CDR3: CASSLTSLTYNEQFF

V: TRBV4-2
J: TRBJ1-2
CDR3: CASSQSGQAIRGYTF

V: TRBV3-1/TRBV3-2
J: TRBJ1-3
CDR3: CASSQASSGNTIYF

V: TRBV7-2
J: TRBJ1-2
CDR3: CASSLVGESGYTF

V: TRBV11-2
J: TRBJ1-1
CDR3: CASSLDEGLNTEAFF

V: TRBV7-4
J: TRBJ1-2
CDR3: CASSYYLWGKLVWNYGYTF

V: TRBV3-1/TRBV3-2
J: TRBJ2-7
CDR3: CASSDLINPGGEGEQYF

V: TRBV19
J: TRBJ2-5
CDR3: CASRNQAGPEETQYF

V: TRBV19
J: TRBJ2-1
CDR3: CASRGTSGLGYNEQFF

V: TRBV19
J: TRBJ1-2
CDR3: CASSIGPAGDYTF

V: TRBV28
J: TRBJ2-7
CDR3: CASSFPRTRTLIYEQYF

V: TRBV5-4
J: TRBJ1-4
CDR3: CASSQGSPGTGVMKKLFF

V: TRBV12-5
J: TRBJ1-4
CDR3: CASGLVASGGEKLFF

V: TRBV5-1
J: TRBJ2-1
CDR3: CASSLLSGYNEQFF

V: TRBV24-1
J: TRBJ2-1
CDR3: CATSNAGGLKNEQFF

V: TRBV7-2
J: TRBJ2-7
CDR3: CASSLVLATFSYEQYF

V: TRBV30
J: TRBJ1-2
CDR3: CARLDRGHGYTF

V: TRBV5-6
J: TRBJ1-2
CDR3: CASSRQGPNYGYTF

V: TRBV30
J: TRBJ1-2
CDR3: CACVSYGYTF

V: TRBV6-2/TRBV6-3
J: TRBJ2-2
CDR3: CASSLTGELFF

V: TRBV2
J: TRBJ2-7
CDR3: CASTVEDRGYEQYF

V: TRBV7-8
J: TRBJ2-3
CDR3: CASLGDKTFRSTDTQYF

V: TRBV18
J: TRBJ1-1
CDR3: CASSPSPDRGPEAFF

V: TRBV7-9
J: TRBJ2-5
CDR3: CASSLHARGGETQYF

V: TRBV7-2
J: TRBJ2-7
CDR3: CASSSRTSVKDEQYF

V: TRBV21-1
J: TRBJ1-5
CDR3: CASSSTDRGQQPQHF

V: TRBV6-1
J: TRBJ1-2
CDR3: CASSEAKREGGYTF

V: TRBV28
J: TRBJ1-1
CDR3: CASSPGRNTEAFF

V: TRBV21-1
J: TRBJ1-2
CDR3: CASRRYRFVSERGYTF

V: TRBV27
J: TRBJ2-7
CDR3: CASSSWGTSGSYEQYF

V: TRBV18
J: TRBJ1-6
CDR3: CASSLDLTGISPLHF

V: TRBV7-2
J: TRBJ2-1
CDR3: CASSLGSGLYNEQFF

V: TRBV5-1
J: TRBJ2-7
CDR3: CASSLRSMLDEQYF

V: TRBV7-9
J: TRBJ2-4
CDR3: CASSLGLAGIQYF

V: TRBV7-6
J: TRBJ2-5
CDR3: CASSPTEGETQYF

V: TRBV30
J: TRBJ2-7
CDR3: CAWMVPRGGAYEQYF

V: TRBV4-3
J: TRBJ1-4
CDR3: CASSQGGDGEKLFF

V: TRBV12-3/TRBV12-4
J: TRBJ1-5
CDR3: CASSLEGQPQHF

V: TRBV5-1
J: TRBJ1-6
CDR3: CASSTGGPTGVIPLHF